A single sample is the source of the 24 T cell receptor beta chains below, sequenced in a study of beta chain features in type 1 diabetes. As every portion of the isolated RNA was reverse transcribed, the sequencing read expressed TCRB transcripts. Sequencing was performed with immunoSEQ multiplex PCR; in TCRdb, only in-frame clones are kept and a portion is missing. The sample lists around 430,000 clones, approximately 28% seen once, with about 0.06% in the top ten. The sample taken for sequencing was naive CD4+ T cells from blood. Every receptor here comes from a man aged 18 to 35 in good health.

This clone was seen a few times. This sequence joins TRBV29-1 and TRBJ2-1; 8 bases are a match to TRBD2. The junction had 2 bases not matched to a gene; V was cut back by 2 bases and J by 8 bases. CDR1 is SQVTM and CDR2 is ANQGSEA in the germline V gene. The CDR3 covers 12 residues. CDR3 DNA sequence: TGCAGCGTTGAAAGCGGGGGTGATGAGCAGTTCTTC. This gives the protein CSVESGGDEQFF.

This clone has more than one count but fewer than ten. The gene calls are TRBV5-1 and TRBJ2-1; TRBD2 agrees at 11 bases. This CDR3 has 14 residues. V dropped 7 bases and J dropped 9; count of bases not matched to a gene: 9. Germline V gives CDR1 SGHRS, CDR2 YFSETQ. DNA for the CDR3: TGCGCCAGCGTCCCCGGGACTAGCGGATCTGAGCAGTTCTTC. The encoded protein is CASVPGTSGSEQFF.

This clone was found a few times. The chain is built from TRBV28 and TRBJ2-1; D possibly corresponds to TRBD2 (5 bases). This CDR3 has 13 residues. Germline values: CDR1 MDHEN, CDR2 SYDVKM. Between the trimmed V and J ends, which lost 4 bases and 11 bases, there was a span of 15 bases. CDR3: CASSSGLLGKQFF. CDR3 DNA: TGTGCCAGCAGTTCCGGACTGTTGGGTAAGCAGTTCTTC.

This clone was detected a few times. The chain joins TRBV25-1 to TRBJ1-2, with a weak D call TRBD1 (5 bases). Germline lookup yields CDR1 MGHDK and CDR2 SYGVNS. Trimming left V 4 bases short and J 7 bases short, with 16 bases between. The CDR3 totals 14 residues. CDR3 in amino acids: CASSVGRGEGGYTF. CDR3 nucleotides: TGTGCCAGCAGTGTCGGACGGGGCGAAGGTGGCTACACCTTC.

This chain connects TRBV5-4 to TRBJ2-7; 8 bases fit TRBD2. The CDR3 totals 17 residues. V shed 0 bases, J shed 6 bases, and the junction held 14 bases outside the gene matches. The V gene's germline CDR1 is SGHNT and CDR2 YYREEE (reference sequence). The CDR3 DNA is TGTGCCAGCAGCTTGGGGAGCGGAGGCAGCGGGAGAATCGAGCAGTACTTC. Translated: CASSLGSGGSGRIEQYF. Variable domain in full (rest from reference TRBV5-4 and TRBJ2-7): ETGVTQSPTHLIKTRGQQVTLRCSSQSGHNTVSWYQQALGQGPQFIFQYYREEENGRGNFPPRFSGLQFPNYSSELNVNALELDDSALYLCASSLGSGGSGRIEQYFGPGTRLTVT.

This clone was detected only a few times. This chain joins TRBV30 and TRBJ2-3; D not resolved. Trimming pared 0 bases from V and 4 bases from J, leaving 11 bases between. Germline loops: CDR1 GTSNPN, CDR2 SVGIG (reference sequence). This CDR3 comprises 14 residues. The CDR3 DNA reads TGTGCCTGGAGTGTAACCGGAACCCCAGATACGCAGTATTTT. It yields the protein CAWSVTGTPDTQYF.

This chain connects TRBV30 to TRBJ1-1; D may be TRBD1 (6 bases). CDR1 GTSNPN and CDR2 SVGIG come from the germline V gene (reference sequence). CDR3 length equals 13 residues. The V end was cut by 4 bases, the J end by 4 bases, with 13 bases between. The CDR3: CAWNSPRGTEAFF. CDR3 DNA: TGTGCCTGGAACTCTCCCAGGGGCACTGAAGCTTTCTTT.

In its sample, this clone was seen a few times. The chain has TRBV27 and TRBJ2-1, with D tentatively TRBD1 (6 bases). CDR3 length equals 15 residues. Trimming took off 3 bases at V and 3 bases at J, with 12 bases between the two ends. Looked up from germline, CDR1 is MNHEY and CDR2 is SMNVEV (reference sequence). The DNA of the CDR3 is TGTGCCAGCAGTTTGCTGCGGACAGACTACAATGAGCAGTTCTTC. It is translated as CASSLLRTDYNEQFF.

This clone was observed a handful of times. The V gene is TRBV25-1, the J gene TRBJ2-3, with 10 bases that match TRBD2. This CDR3 is 16 amino acids long. V gave up 0 bases and J gave up 9 bases; unmatched junction bases: 9. Per germline, CDR1 MGHDK and CDR2 SYGVNS. CDR3 in DNA: TGTGCCAGCAGTGAATATGGTAGCGGGAGGACGTCGACGCAGTATTTT. Residues: CASSEYGSGRTSTQYF.

The rearrangement links TRBV5-1 to TRBJ2-7, with 9 bases lining up with TRBD2. Per germline, CDR1 SGHRS and CDR2 YFSETQ. The CDR3 contains 14 residues. The trim removed 0 bases at V and 6 bases at J, leaving 4 bases unmatched. CDR3 in DNA: TGCGCCAGCAGCTTGGGGCTAGCGGGACGCGAGCAGTACTTC. Encoded protein: CASSLGLAGREQYF.

This clone has more than one count but fewer than ten. The chain employs TRBV7-2 and TRBJ2-7, with 7 bases aligning to TRBD2. Germline V gives CDR1 SGHTA, CDR2 FQGNSA. Trimming removed 2 bases from V and 0 bases from J; junction bases left unmatched: 4. The CDR3 is made up of 15 amino acids. The CDR3 nucleotides are TGTGCCAGCAGCTTATCGGGAGGCCCCTCCTACGAGCAGTACTTC. Translated, it gives CASSLSGGPSYEQYF.

V is TRBV7-6 and J is TRBJ2-7, with TRBD2 matching 11 bases. Germline loops: CDR1 SGHVS, CDR2 FNYEAQ. V was pared by 3 bases and J by 4 bases, with 5 bases of the junction left unmatched. The CDR3 consists of 15 residues. The CDR3 here is CASSLSPSGRYEQYF. The CDR3 nucleotides are TGTGCCAGCAGCTTGTCGCCTAGCGGGAGGTACGAGCAGTACTTC.

The J gene is TRBJ1-1, the V gene TRBV15; D is ambiguous. The germline CDR1 and CDR2 sequences are LNHNV and YYDKDF (reference sequence). The CDR3 has 13 residues. The V gene lost 1 base and the J gene lost 9 bases, with 12 bases spanning the gap. Written as DNA, the CDR3 is TGTGCCACCAGCAGAGCCCCACAGATTAAAGCTTTCTTT. Translating gives CATSRAPQIKAFF.

The chain employs TRBV7-6 and TRBJ2-3; D is unclear. The CDR3 loop spans 12 amino acids. CDR1 and CDR2 (germline): SGHVS, FNYEAQ. V shed 0 bases and J shed 6 bases, with 4 bases lying between them. CDR3 in DNA: TGTGCCAGCAGCTTAGCGAGCGATACGCAGTATTTT. It is translated as CASSLASDTQYF.

The chain uses TRBV5-4 and TRBJ2-3, with TRBD2 matching 15 bases. The CDR3 is made up of 16 amino acids. With 4 bases clipped from V and 1 base from J, the junction kept 1 base outside the gene matches. Germline V gene lookup returns CDR1 SGHNT and CDR2 YYREEE (reference sequence). Here the CDR3 reads CASSRTSGRGTDTQYF. CDR3 coding DNA: TGTGCCAGCAGCCGGACTAGCGGGAGGGGCACAGATACGCAGTATTTT.

A word on this clone: The same CDR3 also results from other DNA sequences found in this sample. The V and J genes are TRBV18 and TRBJ2-1; no clear D gene. The V gene's germline CDR1 is KGHSH and CDR2 LQKENI. The V and J ends lost 0 bases and 0 bases respectively, with 3 bases between them. CDR3 size: 14 residues. CDR3 amino acids: CASSPPSSYNEQFF. The CDR3 DNA reads as TGTGCCAGCTCACCACCTAGCTCCTACAATGAGCAGTTCTTC.

The chain couples TRBV5-1 to TRBJ2-1; TRBD2 agrees at 13 bases. After removal of 4 bases from V and 6 bases from J, the junction contained 7 bases not matched to a gene. Germline V lookup: CDR1 SGHRS, CDR2 YFSETQ. This CDR3 spans 16 amino acids. The CDR3 DNA sequence: TGCGCCAGCAGCATCGGACTAGCGGGAGTGGGCAATGAGCAGTTCTTC. Its protein is CASSIGLAGVGNEQFF.

In its sample, this clone was seen once. J is TRBJ2-2 and V is TRBV19; D is unresolved. This CDR3 spans 14 amino acids. The V and J ends lost 5 bases and 4 bases respectively, with 11 bases between them. The germline CDR1 and CDR2 sequences are LNHDA and SQIVND (reference sequence). The CDR3 loop reads CASSGRLVTGELFF. In nucleotides, the CDR3 is TGTGCCAGTAGTGGGCGCCTAGTCACCGGGGAGCTGTTTTTT.

This clone occurred once. The genes are TRBV25-1 and TRBJ1-1; a possible D gene is TRBD1 (6 bases). This CDR3 region has 13 residues. V dropped 7 bases and J dropped 3 bases, with 12 bases sitting between them. Germline V gene lookup returns CDR1 MGHDK and CDR2 SYGVNS. In nucleotides, the CDR3 is TGTGCCAGCACGAGGGGGAGAGACACTGAAGCTTTCTTT. Protein sequence: CASTRGRDTEAFF. Full variable domain (outside the CDR3, taken from reference TRBV25-1 and TRBJ1-1): EADIYQTPRYLVIGTGKKITLECSQTMGHDKMYWYQQDPGMELHLIHYSYGVNSTEKGDLSSESTVSRIRTEHFPLTLESARPSHTSQYLCASTRGRDTEAFFGQGTRLTVV.

This clone has a handful of counts. V usage is TRBV29-1 and J usage is TRBJ2-5; 11 bases match TRBD2. The length of the CDR3 is 13 residues. Trimming cost V 6 bases and J 3 bases; bases outside gene matches: 3. Germline V gene lookup returns CDR1 SQVTM and CDR2 ANQGSEA. The CDR3 nucleotides are TGCAGCGTAGTAGCGGGAGGGGAAGAGACCCAGTACTTC. This sequence encodes CSVVAGGEETQYF. Looking up the rest from reference TRBV29-1 and TRBJ2-5 gives the full variable domain: SAVISQKPSRDICQRGTSLTIQCQVDSQVTMMFWYRQQPGQSLTLIATANQGSEATYESGFVIDKFPISRPNLTFSTLTVSNMSPEDSSIYLCSVVAGGEETQYFGPGTRLLVL.

The rearrangement uses TRBV15 and TRBJ1-3; D remains ambiguous. Trimming cost V 8 bases and J 4 bases, with 12 bases left between them. Per the germline V gene, CDR1 is LNHNV and CDR2 is YYDKDF (reference sequence). The CDR3 extends over 13 amino acids. CDR3 in DNA: TGTGCCACCGGGAGGGTCGCAGGAAACACCATATATTTT. Protein sequence: CATGRVAGNTIYF.

This clone was seen more than once but under ten times. This chain joins TRBV5-4 and TRBJ2-3; D call uncertain. Looked up from germline, CDR1 is SGHNT and CDR2 is YYREEE (reference sequence). V was clipped by 0 bases and J by 2 bases, with 7 bases between them. This CDR3 spans 14 amino acids. CDR3 residues: CASSLDPDTDTQYF. CDR3 coding DNA: TGTGCCAGCAGCTTGGATCCAGACACAGATACGCAGTATTTT.

V and J are TRBV29-1 and TRBJ2-1; D possibly uses TRBD1 or TRBD2 (5 bases each). The CDR3 contains 12 residues. The V end was cut by 4 bases, the J end by 6 bases, with 10 bases between. Germline V lookup: CDR1 SQVTM, CDR2 ANQGSEA. The CDR3 here is CSVGWDPNEQFF. As DNA, the CDR3 is TGCAGCGTTGGCTGGGACCCCAATGAGCAGTTCTTC.

The table lists this clone with a count of one. The chain employs TRBV9 and TRBJ1-2; no definite D call. This CDR3 is built from 15 residues. In germline, CDR1 is SGDLS, CDR2 YYNGEE. With 1 base removed from V and 4 bases from J, the gap between germline ends came to 14 bases. CDR3 sequence (DNA): TGTGCCAGCAGCGTATGGTCTGGGCCTGGCTATGGCTACACCTTC. It is translated as CASSVWSGPGYGYTF.